Each of the 26 T cell receptor beta chains below was sequenced from the same sample in a study of post-analysis software for immune sequencing data. Findings and limits, study-wide: Roughly five TRBV segments were more frequent in patients than controls; TRBV5-6, TRBV5-1 and TRBV20-1 belonged to this group.

Their antigen targets remain unknown. Prepared TCR beta cDNA libraries contained unique molecular identifiers. TCRdb passed the PCR reads through MiXCR, listing each CDR3 protein once. Of fewer than 850,000 distinct CDR3 sequences detected, 25% to 30% appear once; the ten largest clones hold under 0.7%. Material: blood. All receptors derive from a girl aged 5-17 years with multiple sclerosis.

This clonotype was seen a handful of times. The CDR3 region has the DNA TGTGCCAGCACCCCGGGGGCGGGGGCCTACGAGCAGTACTTC. Encoded protein: CASTPGAGAYEQYF. This chain connects TRBV9 to TRBJ2-7; tentatively, D is TRBD2 (7 bases). The ends were cut back, 6 bases at V and 2 bases at J, with 15 bases in the middle. This CDR3 contains 14 residues. The V gene's germline CDR1 is SGDLS and CDR2 YYNGEE.

This clonotype was observed at least ten times. The gene calls are TRBV7-9 and TRBJ1-2; no reliable D call. CDR1 SEHNR and CDR2 FQNEAQ come from the germline V gene (reference sequence). The CDR3 runs to 13 residues. Trimming removed 2 bases from V and 0 bases from J, with 4 bases in between. CDR3 loop: CASSLPTNYGYTF. CDR3 nucleotides: TGTGCCAGCAGCTTACCCACTAACTATGGCTACACCTTC.

This chain joins TRBV2 and TRBJ2-2; 9 nucleotides line up with TRBD1. Per germline, CDR1 SNHLY and CDR2 FYNNEI. V lost 4 bases to trimming and J lost 7 bases; unmatched junction nucleotides: 7. There are 15 residues in the CDR3. CDR3 region: CASSVSQGASGELFF. Written as DNA, the CDR3 is TGTGCCAGCAGTGTCTCACAGGGGGCTAGCGGGGAGCTGTTTTTT.

Turning to this clonotype: A read error may explain this, as a much larger clone is one base away. This sequence joins TRBV28 and TRBJ2-1; no clear D gene. Germline V lookup: CDR1 MDHEN, CDR2 SYDVKM. This CDR3 has 13 amino acids. The CDR3 spells CASSLSLLYEQDF. The CDR3 bases are TGTGCCAGCAGTTTATCACTTCTCTACGAGCAGGACTTC.

Note on this clonotype: A read error may be the cause here, since a much bigger clone is one base away. The chain joins TRBV12-3 or TRBV12-4 to TRBJ2-7; no definite D call. CDR3 length equals 13 residues. CDR3 sequence reads: CASSLGPVYEQDF. Here the CDR3 DNA reads TGTGCCAGCAGTTTAGGCCCCGTCTACGAGCAGGACTTC.

This clonotype was seen a few times. J is TRBJ2-3 and V is TRBV5-1; 8 positions match TRBD2. The J segment lost 4 bases and the V segment lost 0 bases, leaving 7 bases of the junction unmatched. Germline V gene sequence: CDR1 SGHRS, CDR2 YFSETQ. The CDR3 spans 16 residues. The CDR3 region is CASSLALSLAADTQYF. The CDR3 coding sequence is TGCGCCAGCAGCTTGGCGTTATCACTAGCGGCAGATACGCAGTATTTT.

The chain uses TRBV20-1 and TRBJ2-1; TRBD2 is a possible D gene (5 bases). The germline V gene encodes CDR1 DFQATT and CDR2 SNEGSKA (reference sequence). The CDR3 totals 13 residues. Trimming pared 6 bases from V and 7 bases from J, leaving 16 bases between. The CDR3 DNA reads as TGCAGTGCAATATCCCGGGGAGCGAATGAGCAGTTCTTC. Translated: CSAISRGANEQFF.

This clonotype was counted only a few times. The chain links TRBV28 to TRBJ1-6; 8 bases are a match to TRBD1. From germline, CDR1 is MDHEN and CDR2 SYDVKM. The V segment lost 3 bases and the J segment 7 bases; nucleotides outside the gene matches: 2. This CDR3 contains 14 residues. CDR3 sequence (DNA): TGTGCCAGCAGTTTGGGACAGGAAAATTCACCCCTCCACTTT. Its translation is CASSLGQENSPLHF.

About this clonotype itself: Here the CDR3 omits its conserved ending phenylalanine or tryptophan, so a read error is the likely source. V gene TRBV6-5 combines with J gene TRBJ2-1; maybe TRBD2 (5 bases). The V gene lost 6 bases and the J gene lost 5 bases, with 8 bases spanning the gap. CDR1 is MNHEY and CDR2 is SVGAGI in the germline V gene. The CDR3 has 12 residues. The CDR3 protein is CASRYGDNEQFC. The CDR3 coding sequence is TGTGCCAGCAGATACGGGGACAATGAGCAGTTCTGC.

V gene TRBV6-2 or TRBV6-3 combines with J gene TRBJ2-7; D is uncertain. Trimming removed 4 bases from V and 0 bases from J, with 10 bases in between. CDR1 MNHEY and CDR2 SVGEGT come from the germline V gene. The CDR3 covers 14 residues. The CDR3 coding sequence is TGTGCCAGCAGTTCTCTGGGGTTCTCCTACGAGCAGTACTTC. Its translation: CASSSLGFSYEQYF.

The V gene is TRBV20-1, the J gene TRBJ1-1, with TRBD1 identical over 9 bases. CDR1 is DFQATT and CDR2 is SNEGSKA in the germline V gene (reference sequence). CDR3 length: 11 amino acids. Trimming at V came to 6 bases and at J to 11 bases, leaving 7 bases not matched to a gene. The CDR3: CSAVRTGEAFF. CDR3 DNA: TGCAGTGCAGTCAGGACAGGGGAGGCTTTCTTT.

The chain combines TRBV7-6 with TRBJ1-2, with 7 bases lining up with TRBD1. CDR1 and CDR2 (germline): SGHVS, FNYEAQ. Losses at the gene ends were 5 bases for V and 1 base for J; bases not matched to a gene: 10. The CDR3 runs to 16 residues. The DNA of the CDR3 is TGTGCCAGCAGCCCACGCCTTACAGGGGTTAACTATGGCTACACCTTC. Translated, it gives CASSPRLTGVNYGYTF.

In its sample, this clonotype was seen many times. This chain links TRBV5-1 with TRBJ2-6; D is undetermined. Germline CDR1 reads SGHRS; CDR2 reads YFSETQ. V shed 7 bases and J shed 2 bases, with 10 bases lying between them. The CDR3 has 14 residues. CDR3 sequence reads: CASELGTGANVLTF. DNA of the CDR3: TGCGCCAGCGAGCTTGGCACTGGGGCCAACGTCCTGACTTTC.

The V call is TRBV9, the J call TRBJ1-2, with D unresolved. The CDR3 loop spans 13 amino acids. V lost 0 bases to trimming and J lost 7 bases, with 10 bases between them. CDR1 is SGDLS and CDR2 is YYNGEE in the germline V gene. CDR3 sequence (DNA): TGTGCCAGCAGCGTAGAAGGGAGTAGTGGCTACACCTTC. This gives the protein CASSVEGSSGYTF.

The chain recombines TRBV28 with TRBJ2-1, with 8 bases fitting TRBD2. The V gene's germline CDR1 is MDHEN and CDR2 SYDVKM. V lost 8 bases and J lost 12; bases outside the gene matches: 15. CDR3 length: 14 residues. The CDR3 here is CASSPQREPPPQFF. The CDR3 DNA is TGTGCCAGCTCCCCTCAGCGGGAGCCCCCCCCGCAGTTCTTC.

The V call is TRBV14, the J call TRBJ2-5; 8 bases align to TRBD2. The CDR3 is 17 amino acids. From germline, CDR1 is SGHDN and CDR2 FVKESK. V lost 5 bases and J lost 5; bases outside the gene matches: 16. The CDR3 spells CASSSRTLAGPRETQYF. The CDR3 nucleotides read TGTGCCAGCAGCTCGAGAACCCTAGCGGGCCCTCGGGAGACCCAGTACTTC.

J is TRBJ1-3 and V is TRBV12-3 or TRBV12-4; no definite D call. The CDR3 loop spans 12 amino acids. Trimming took off 7 bases at V and 8 bases at J, with 12 bases between the two ends. Written as DNA, the CDR3 is TGTGCCAGCAAGAAGACGGGAGACACCATATATTTT. Protein sequence: CASKKTGDTIYF.

V and J are TRBV20-1 and TRBJ2-4; D not certain. CDR3 length equals 15 residues. Germline assignment: CDR1 DFQATT and CDR2 SNEGSKA (reference sequence). The ends were cut back, 5 bases at V and 0 bases at J, with 14 bases in the middle. CDR3 sequence (DNA): TGCAGTGCTTTTAGGGTACACTTAGCCAAAAACATTCAGTACTTC. Amino acids: CSAFRVHLAKNIQYF.

As DNA, the CDR3 is TGTGCCAGCAGTTATCGGCGAGGCGGGGACTATGGCTACACCTTC. It is translated as CASSYRRGGDYGYTF. The J gene is TRBJ1-2, the V gene TRBV2; D uncertain. Germline CDR1 and CDR2: SNHLY and FYNNEI. The V end was cut by 5 bases, the J end by 3 bases, with 16 bases between. The CDR3 covers 15 residues. The full variable domain, in which reference TRBV2 and TRBJ1-2 provide the parts outside the CDR3, is EPEVTQTPSHQVTQMGQEVILRCVPISNHLYFYWYRQILGQKVEFLVSFYNNEISEKSEIFDDQFSVERPDGSNFTLKIRSTKLEDSAMYFCASSYRRGGDYGYTFGSGTRLTVV.

This clonotype appeared many times. The chain recombines TRBV4-1 with TRBJ2-5; D remains unclear. V was clipped by 0 bases and J by 4 bases, with 15 bases between them. Germline V gene data show CDR1 as MGHRA and CDR2 as YSYEKL. This CDR3 comprises 16 residues. CDR3 amino acids: CASSQEGAMVGETQYF. CDR3 DNA sequence: TGCGCCAGCAGCCAAGAAGGAGCGATGGTTGGAGAGACCCAGTACTTC.

The chain is built from TRBV25-1 and TRBJ1-2; D ambiguous. There are 17 residues in the CDR3. The germline V gene encodes CDR1 MGHDK and CDR2 SYGVNS. Trimming took off 1 base at V and 3 bases at J, with 18 bases between the two ends. The CDR3 DNA sequence: TGTGCCAGCAGTGAATGGGCCGCGGGATTCGGGGACTATGGCTACACCTTC. Translation: CASSEWAAGFGDYGYTF.

This clonotype showed up many times. The chain has TRBV7-2 and TRBJ2-7; D is perhaps TRBD2 (6 bases). CDR3 length: 11 amino acids. Trimming removed 6 bases from V and 6 bases from J, with 9 bases in between. Per germline, CDR1 SGHTA and CDR2 FQGNSA. DNA of the CDR3: TGTGCCAGCAGTAGCGGCAGCGAGCAGTACTTC. Translating it yields CASSSGSEQYF.

The rearrangement links TRBV27 to TRBJ2-7; possible D gene TRBD1, 5 bases. V dropped 7 bases and J dropped 3 bases, with 19 bases sitting between them. The CDR3 length is 15 residues. Germline V gives CDR1 MNHEY, CDR2 SMNVEV (reference sequence). CDR3 bases: TGTGCCAGCACCCTAACGGCCAGGGTGGGCTACGAGCAGTACTTC. As protein: CASTLTARVGYEQYF.

The chain has TRBV20-1 and TRBJ2-5; a possible D gene is TRBD2 (5 bases). The end of the DNA fits TRBJ2-7 better, so the J call may be wrong. CDR1 and CDR2 (germline): DFQATT, SNEGSKA (reference sequence). CDR3 length equals 16 residues. CDR3 sequence (DNA): TGCAGTGCTAGAGAAGAAGGAGGCCCAAGGACCTACGAGCAGTACTTC. This sequence encodes CSAREEGGPRTYEQYF.

This clonotype was seen at least ten times. The rearrangement uses TRBV20-1 and TRBJ2-3; no definite D call. CDR1 and CDR2 (germline): DFQATT, SNEGSKA (reference sequence). This CDR3 has 11 residues. The V gene lost 2 bases and the J gene lost 3 bases, with 3 bases spanning the gap. The CDR3 protein is CSARYTDTQYF. The CDR3 DNA sequence: TGCAGTGCTAGATATACAGATACGCAGTATTTT.

The count of this clonotype is one. This chain links TRBV20-1 with TRBJ1-1; no reliable D call. CDR3 length equals 14 residues. Trimming stripped 2 bases from V and 4 bases from J, with 14 bases between. Germline V CDR1 and CDR2: DFQATT, SNEGSKA (reference sequence). The CDR3 here is CSARPYSLGTEAFF. CDR3 DNA: TGCAGTGCTAGACCCTATTCACTCGGCACTGAAGCTTTCTTT.